This T cell receptor (beta chain) was documented in a study of cytomegalovirus exposure and HLA in healthy donors. Study-level points and caveats: A later analysis linked 16,951 TCR beta sequences to HLA alleles at 0.05 false discovery rate. The study labeled around 160 TCR beta chains cytomegalovirus-associated. The authors later found most CMV-associated TCR beta chains appeared HLA-restricted. Confirmation was obtained in vitro that a few CMV-associated chains are specific for CMV antigens.

The germline V and J ends were trimmed by 0 bases and 2 bases, with 22 bases remaining between them. Germline CDR1 reads LGHNA; CDR2 reads YSLEER. This CDR3 is built from 19 residues. PCR amplification relied on 60 Vbeta primers (plus 13 Jbeta primers). Sequenced by immunoSEQ multiplex PCR; TCRdb stores in-frame clones only, minus some. The table has 100,000 to 150,000 clones, roughly three quarters seen once. Regarding this clone: Its antigen is currently unknown.

The gene calls are TRBV4-3 and TRBJ1-2; TRBD1 is a possible D gene (6 bases). What was sequenced was PBMCs. This sequence was found in a man aged 25-40 years in good health and CMV-seropositive. The DNA of the CDR3 is TGCGCCAGCAGCCAAGATCTCGACAGGACCGAGGCAAAGAACTATGGCTACACCTTC. This encodes CASSQDLDRTEAKNYGYTF.